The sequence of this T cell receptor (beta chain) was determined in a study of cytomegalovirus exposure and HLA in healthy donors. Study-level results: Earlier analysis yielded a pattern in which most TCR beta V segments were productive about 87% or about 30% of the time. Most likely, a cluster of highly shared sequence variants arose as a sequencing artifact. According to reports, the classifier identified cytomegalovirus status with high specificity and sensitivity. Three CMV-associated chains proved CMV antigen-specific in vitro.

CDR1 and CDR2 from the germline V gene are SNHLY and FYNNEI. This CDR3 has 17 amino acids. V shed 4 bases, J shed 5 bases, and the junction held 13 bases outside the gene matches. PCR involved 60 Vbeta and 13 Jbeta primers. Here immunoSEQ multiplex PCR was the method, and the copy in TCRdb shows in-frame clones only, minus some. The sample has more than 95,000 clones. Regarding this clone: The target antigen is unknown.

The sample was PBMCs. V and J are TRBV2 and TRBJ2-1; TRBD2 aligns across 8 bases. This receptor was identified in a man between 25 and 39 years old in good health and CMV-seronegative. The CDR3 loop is CASSVPGAGVRNNEQFF. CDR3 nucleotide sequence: TGTGCCAGCAGTGTTCCGGGAGCGGGAGTACGGAACAATGAGCAGTTCTTC.